Each of the 27 T cell receptor beta chains below was sequenced from the same sample in a study of graft-versus-host responses after intestinal transplantation. The table came from immunoSEQ multiplex PCR; TCRdb's copy has only in-frame clones and leaves some out. The table shows about 120,000 clones, with 85% to 95% occurring only once. Their specific antigens are unknown. The source was unstimulated CD8+ T cells sorted from spleen or lymph node cells, collected before intestinal transplant. The receptors were gathered from a human donor who received an intestinal transplant.

The chain combines TRBV6-1 with TRBJ1-3; unclear D gene. With 2 bases removed from V and 1 base from J, the gap between germline ends came to 12 bases. The CDR3 is 16 amino acids. CDR1 is MNHNS, CDR2 SASEGT, per germline. CDR3 protein: CASSEWIGQSGNTIYF. In DNA form, the CDR3 reads TGTGCCAGCAGTGAATGGATCGGTCAGTCTGGAAACACCATATATTTT.

V is TRBV11-3 and J is TRBJ2-3, with D perhaps matching TRBD1 or TRBD2 (6 bases each). Per germline, CDR1 SGHNT and CDR2 YENEEA. CDR3 length: 15 amino acids. Between the trimmed V and J ends, which lost 5 bases and 0 bases, there was a span of 12 bases. This CDR3 is CASSPWGASTDTQYF. In nucleotides, the CDR3 is TGTGCCAGCAGCCCGTGGGGGGCCAGCACAGATACGCAGTATTTT. Based on the CDR3 plus reference TRBV11-3 and TRBJ2-3, the full variable domain is EAGVVQSPRYKIIEKKQPVAFWCNPISGHNTLYWYLQNLGQGPELLIRYENEEAVDDSQLPKDRFSAERLKGVDSTLKIQPAELGDSAVYLCASSPWGASTDTQYFGPGTRLTVL.

The chain links TRBV5-4 to TRBJ1-2; 10 positions match TRBD1. V lost 4 bases to trimming and J lost 4 bases; unmatched junction nucleotides: 7. Germline CDR1 and CDR2: SGHNT and YYREEE (reference sequence). This CDR3 region has 15 residues. The chain's CDR3 is CASSVGQGGFYGYTF. CDR3 coding DNA: TGTGCCAGCAGCGTAGGACAGGGGGGATTCTATGGCTACACCTTC.

This chain links TRBV15 with TRBJ2-1; perhaps TRBD1 as D (5 bases). CDR3 length: 16 residues. Between the trimmed V and J ends, which lost 0 bases and 2 bases, there was a span of 11 bases. CDR1 LNHNV and CDR2 YYDKDF come from the germline V gene (reference sequence). The CDR3 protein is CATSREDRPTYNEQFF. The DNA for the CDR3 is TGTGCCACCAGCAGAGAAGACAGACCCACCTACAATGAGCAGTTCTTC.

V usage is TRBV21-1 and J usage is TRBJ2-5; the tabulated D call, TRBD2, remains unverified against the DNA. Near its end, the DNA agrees better with TRBJ2-7, so the J call may be wrong. TRBV21-1 represents a pseudogene. This CDR3 spans 15 amino acids. The CDR3, as DNA: TGTGCCAGCAGCAGGCGGAGACCCGGCTGCTACGAGCAGTACTTC. It is translated as CASSRRRPGCYEQYF.

The CDR3 loop reads CASSATGGRVNEQFF. CDR3 bases: TGTGCCAGTAGTGCGACAGGGGGCAGGGTCAATGAGCAGTTCTTC. This sequence joins TRBV19 and TRBJ2-1, with 10 bases matching TRBD1. CDR1 is LNHDA, CDR2 SQIVND, per germline (reference sequence). The CDR3 has 15 residues. V shed 5 bases and J 6 bases; nucleotides not matched to a gene: 7.

The chain recombines TRBV28 with TRBJ2-7, with TRBD1 matching over 8 bases. V was clipped by 8 bases and J by 3 bases; unmatched bases: 3. CDR3 length: 12 amino acids. Germline-derived CDR1 and CDR2 are MDHEN and SYDVKM. This CDR3 reads CASDRGFYEQYF. The CDR3 nucleotides are TGTGCCAGCGACAGGGGATTCTACGAGCAGTACTTC.

V usage is TRBV7-3 and J usage is TRBJ2-3; TRBD1 is a possible D gene (6 bases). The CDR3 sequence is 13 residues long. The germline CDR1 and CDR2 sequences are SGHTA and FQGTGA. V gave up 5 bases and J gave up 3 bases, with 9 bases separating them. As DNA, the CDR3 is TGTGCCAGCAGCCCGACAGGTACAGATACGCAGTATTTT. Protein sequence: CASSPTGTDTQYF. Full variable domain (missing parts from reference TRBV7-3 and TRBJ2-3): GAGVSQTPSNKVTEKGKYVELRCDPISGHTALYWYRQSLGQGPEFLIYFQGTGAADDSGLPNDRFFAVRPEGSVSTLKIQRTERGDSAVYLCASSPTGTDTQYFGPGTRLTVL.

A remark on this clone: Other DNA sequences within the sample encode an identical CDR3. The rearrangement uses TRBV2 and TRBJ1-1; maybe TRBD1 (5 bases). V lost 3 bases and J lost 3, with 11 bases in between. Germline CDR1 is SNHLY and CDR2 is FYNNEI. The CDR3 consists of 14 residues. The CDR3 sequence is CASSEVGEDTEAFF. The CDR3 DNA is TGTGCCAGCAGTGAGGTAGGGGAGGACACTGAAGCTTTCTTT. Full variable domain (rest looked up from reference TRBV2 and TRBJ1-1): EPEVTQTPSHQVTQMGQEVILRCVPISNHLYFYWYRQILGQKVEFLVSFYNNEISEKSEIFDDQFSVERPDGSNFTLKIRSTKLEDSAMYFCASSEVGEDTEAFFGQGTRLTVV.

This clone was observed once. The chain joins TRBV2 to TRBJ2-7, with D unclear. Looked up from germline, CDR1 is SNHLY and CDR2 is FYNNEI. This CDR3 spans 10 amino acids. The V and J ends lost 7 bases and 0 bases respectively, with 1 base between them. In nucleotides, the CDR3 is TGTGCCAGCATCTCCTACGAGCAGTACTTC. This sequence encodes CASISYEQYF.

Points on this clone: Germline is not matched at one junction end, which may reflect a read error. This chain links TRBV15 with TRBJ2-7; 9 nucleotides align to TRBD1. The V gene's germline CDR1 is LNHNV and CDR2 YYDKDF (reference sequence). This CDR3 contains 13 residues. The CDR3 nucleotides are TGTGCCACCAGCAGCTCAAGCCTGGGACAGGGCGACTTC. It translates to CATSSSSLGQGDF.

The chain is built from TRBV7-8 and TRBJ1-5; TRBD1 matches 7 bases. The CDR3 covers 15 residues. Germline V CDR1 and CDR2: SGHVS, FQNEAQ. The V gene end was trimmed by 5 bases and the J gene end by 7 bases; junction bases not matched to a gene: 11. The CDR3 nucleotides read TGTGCCAGCAGCCCTAAGACAGGGTTAACGCAGCCCCAGCATTTT. This translates into CASSPKTGLTQPQHF.

The chain recombines TRBV7-8 with TRBJ2-1; TRBD2 agrees at 9 bases. The germline gives CDR1 SGHVS, CDR2 FQNEAQ. Trimming took 3 bases from V and 9 from J; bases not matched to a gene: 9. This CDR3 is built from 15 residues. The DNA of the CDR3 is TGTGCCAGCAGCTTCGGGCTAGCGGGGTGGCGTGAGCAGTTCTTC. Protein product: CASSFGLAGWREQFF. Looking up the rest from reference TRBV7-8 and TRBJ2-1 gives the full variable domain: GAGVSQSPRYKVAKRGQDVALRCDPISGHVSLFWYQQALGQGPEFLTYFQNEAQLDKSGLPSDRFFAERPEGSVSTLKIQRTQQEDSAVYLCASSFGLAGWREQFFGPGTRLTVL.

Remarks on this clone: At one boundary the junction diverges from the germline segment, which might be a read error. The chain carries TRBV7-6 and TRBJ2-7, with a possible D match to TRBD1 (5 bases). The length of the CDR3 is 14 residues. Germline V gene data show CDR1 as SGHVS and CDR2 as FNYEAQ. The chain's CDR3 is CASGLGEQTYEQYF. The DNA of the CDR3 is TGTGCCAGCGGCTTAGGGGAACAAACCTACGAGCAGTACTTC.

This sequence joins TRBV9 and TRBJ2-2; D remains ambiguous. The CDR3 length is 13 residues. Trimming took 3 bases from V and 0 from J, leaving 3 bases between them. Germline V gives CDR1 SGDLS, CDR2 YYNGEE. CDR3 coding DNA: TGTGCCAGCAGCGCCACGAACACCGGGGAGCTGTTTTTT. This sequence encodes CASSATNTGELFF.

This chain uses TRBV16 with TRBJ1-2; 7 bases are shared with TRBD1. This CDR3 spans 15 amino acids. The germline CDR1 and CDR2 sequences are KGHSY and FQNENV. The trim removed 0 bases at V and 2 bases at J, leaving 3 bases unmatched. The CDR3 bases are TGTGCCAGCAGCCAATCGTTGACAGGGAACTATGGCTACACCTTC. As protein: CASSQSLTGNYGYTF.

The chain has TRBV6-4 and TRBJ1-5; 12 bases map to TRBD1. Germline values: CDR1 MRHNA, CDR2 SNTAGT. The junction had 7 bases not matched to a gene; V was cut back by 11 bases and J by 5 bases. The CDR3 loop spans 14 amino acids. CDR3 DNA sequence: TGTGCCGGCCGGGACAGGGGGCCCGATCAGCCCCAGCATTTT. Residues: CAGRDRGPDQPQHF.

The V gene is TRBV9, the J gene TRBJ1-2, with D perhaps TRBD1 (6 bases). The ends were cut back, 0 bases at V and 0 bases at J, with 9 bases in the middle. The CDR3 is 15 amino acids. Per the germline V gene, CDR1 is SGDLS and CDR2 is YYNGEE. The CDR3 DNA follows: TGTGCCAGCAGCGTAGCGGCAGGGGCTAACTATGGCTACACCTTC. Translation: CASSVAAGANYGYTF.

V gene TRBV7-6 combines with J gene TRBJ2-2; tentatively, D is TRBD2 (5 bases). The germline gives CDR1 SGHVS, CDR2 FNYEAQ. The CDR3 runs to 15 residues. Trimming cost V 1 base and J 3 bases, with 9 bases left between them. The CDR3: CASSLERRDTGELFF. The CDR3 DNA reads as TGTGCCAGCAGCTTAGAGCGGCGGGACACCGGGGAGCTGTTTTTT.

V and J are TRBV10-1 and TRBJ2-5; the D is unclear. The CDR3 runs 13 residues. Trimming removed 2 bases from V and 2 bases from J, with 6 bases in between. Germline loops: CDR1 WNHNN, CDR2 SYGVQD (reference sequence). The CDR3 DNA follows: TGCGCCAGCAGTGAGGCACCTCAAGAGACCCAGTACTTC. It yields the protein CASSEAPQETQYF.

This sequence joins TRBV7-3 and TRBJ2-1; TRBD1 matches at 8 bases. From germline, CDR1 is SGHTA and CDR2 FQGTGA. The CDR3 is made up of 14 amino acids. The trim removed 2 bases at V and 13 bases at J, leaving 10 bases unmatched. The CDR3 reads CASSLAPGGADQFF. The CDR3 region has the DNA TGTGCCAGCAGCTTAGCCCCAGGGGGCGCTGACCAGTTCTTC.

This CDR3 reads CASSPGTSGRASYEQYF. The CDR3 DNA reads as TGTGCCAGCAGTCCCGGGACTAGCGGGAGGGCCTCCTACGAGCAGTACTTC. The V and J genes are TRBV28 and TRBJ2-5, with TRBD2 matching 16 bases. The end of the DNA fits TRBJ2-7 better, so the J call may be wrong. CDR3 length: 17 amino acids. Germline lookup yields CDR1 MDHEN and CDR2 SYDVKM.

This clone has a single count. The chain employs TRBV25-1 and TRBJ1-2, with D unresolved. The CDR3 length is 14 residues. The germline CDR1 and CDR2 sequences are MGHDK and SYGVNS. Deletions cut 7 bases from V and 0 bases from J, with 12 bases between. The CDR3 coding sequence is TGTGCCAGCACCCCCGGCGCCGCTAACTATGGCTACACCTTC. It yields the protein CASTPGAANYGYTF.

The rearrangement links TRBV7-9 to TRBJ2-7, with D possibly TRBD1 on 6 matching bases. This CDR3 region has 16 residues. Trimming stripped 2 bases from V and 2 bases from J, with 16 bases between. Germline V CDR1 and CDR2: SEHNR, FQNEAQ (reference sequence). The CDR3 protein is CASSLTTKQGAYEQYF. CDR3 DNA: TGTGCCAGCAGCTTAACCACAAAACAGGGCGCCTACGAGCAGTACTTC.

The gene calls are TRBV7-9 and TRBJ2-7, with 9 bases lining up with TRBD1. CDR1 is SEHNR, CDR2 FQNEAQ, per germline (reference sequence). This CDR3 is 15 amino acids long. V lost 5 bases to trimming and J lost 0 bases; unmatched junction nucleotides: 5. The CDR3 region has the DNA TGTGCCAGCAGCCTACGACAGGGGGACTCCTACGAGCAGTACTTC. It is translated as CASSLRQGDSYEQYF. The full variable domain, with the rest looked up from reference TRBV7-9 and TRBJ2-7, is DTGVSQNPRHKITKRGQNVTFRCDPISEHNRLYWYRQTLGQGPEFLTYFQNEAQLEKSRLLSDRFSAERPKGSFSTLEIQRTEQGDSAMYLCASSLRQGDSYEQYFGPGTRLTVT.

V usage is TRBV5-1 and J usage is TRBJ2-1; TRBD2 agrees at 12 bases. This CDR3 has 16 residues. Germline CDR1 and CDR2: SGHRS and YFSETQ. With V trimmed by 2 bases and J by 0 bases, 0 bases remained unmatched. The CDR3 region is CASSLLAGGSYNEQFF. CDR3 DNA sequence: TGCGCCAGCAGCTTACTAGCGGGAGGCTCCTACAATGAGCAGTTCTTC.

The chain combines TRBV25-1 with TRBJ1-4; D ambiguous. CDR3 length: 15 amino acids. Germline CDR1 is MGHDK and CDR2 is SYGVNS. V lost 6 bases and J 8 bases, leaving 19 bases between the germline ends. The CDR3 is CASRPSGSQSEKLFF. The CDR3 DNA reads as TGTGCCAGCAGGCCATCCGGGTCTCAATCCGAAAAACTGTTTTTT.